This T cell receptor (beta chain) stems from a study of T cells in Graves' hyperthyroidism and ophthalmopathy. Amplified TCR beta CDR3 regions came from RNA transcripts. HTBI primers were used for first-round RT-PCR of the TCR CDR3. TCRdb re-analysed the multiplex PCR reads in MiXCR, keeping a single row per CDR3 protein. The table shows around 300,000 distinct CDR3 sequences, with roughly 18% occurring only once. From germline, CDR1 is SGHAT and CDR2 FQNNGV. The length of the CDR3 is 14 residues. Only a few counts were recorded for this clonotype. This may come from a read error, since a much larger clone is one base off.

Sequenced sample: blood. The chain has TRBV11-2 and TRBJ2-1; D possibly corresponds to TRBD1 (5 bases). The clonotype originates from a man in his fifties or sixties with Graves' ophthalmopathy. This chain's CDR3 is CASKGQVAYNGQFF. Written as DNA, the CDR3 is TGTGCCAGCAAAGGACAAGTCGCCTACAATGGGCAGTTCTTC.